This T cell receptor (beta chain) was obtained from a study of regulatory T cells in long-lasting Graves disease. This clonotype turned up a few times. In building TCR beta libraries, iRepertoire HTBI primers were used together with Arm-PCR of CDR3 regions. Each CDR3 protein is one row after TCRdb ran MiXCR on the multiplex PCR reads. Among around 510,000 distinct CDR3 sequences listed, less than 25% were seen once. This CDR3 contains 14 residues. V lost 6 bases, J lost 0 bases, and 11 bases lay in between. Germline assignment: CDR1 MNHNS and CDR2 SASEGT. Time point: persistent/refractory GD, antithyroid drugs over 5 years with positive TRAb. RNA isolated from PBMCs was used to make the TCR library.

The V and J genes are TRBV6-1 and TRBJ1-1; maybe TRBD1 (6 bases). The TCR comes from a female donor with Graves disease. The sample in question was peripheral blood mononuclear cells (PBMCs), obtained when the disease was refractory, from a patient treated with antithyroid drugs. The CDR3 spells CASSRQVMNTEAFF. The CDR3 nucleotides are TGTGCCAGCAGCCGACAGGTTATGAACACTGAAGCTTTCTTT.